Following are 5 T cell receptor beta chains from one sample sequenced in a study of shared clonotypes between healthy human individuals. Here immunoSEQ multiplex PCR was the method, and the copy in TCRdb shows in-frame clones only, minus some. The data show some 2.4 million clones, with approximately 93% seen just once and roughly 0.39% held by the top ten. Sequenced input: naive CD4+ T cells from PBMCs. Subset in this sample: CD45RA+ positively selected. All receptors come from a man between 18 and 35 years old in good health. Some clones in this sample may be carry-over from other donors' samples.

The chain combines TRBV28 with TRBJ2-5, with D possibly TRBD2 on 6 matching bases. Germline V CDR1 and CDR2: MDHEN, SYDVKM. V dropped 6 bases and J dropped 7 bases, with 15 bases sitting between them. The CDR3 totals 13 residues. CDR3 region: CASRPGRDLTQYF. CDR3 nucleotide sequence: TGTGCCAGCAGACCGGGACGGGACTTGACCCAGTACTTC.

Turning to this clone: The same CDR3 is also encoded by other DNA sequences in this sample. The chain joins TRBV10-3 to TRBJ2-7; D is possibly TRBD2 (5 bases). The CDR3 length is 14 residues. V was pared by 0 bases and J by 1 base, with 7 bases between. Germline assignment: CDR1 ENHRY and CDR2 SYGVKD. The CDR3: CAISESTGSYEQYF. The CDR3 DNA is TGTGCCATCAGTGAGTCGACGGGGTCCTACGAGCAGTACTTC.

This clone was seen just once. One end of the junction is discordant with germline, which a read error may explain. The V and J genes are TRBV5-1 and TRBJ2-7, with D tentatively TRBD2 (5 bases). There are 14 residues in the CDR3. Germline CDR1 and CDR2: SGHRS and YFSETQ. DNA of the CDR3: TGCGCCAGCAGATTTAGCGATTACTCCGACGAGCAGTACTTC. Protein sequence: CASRFSDYSDEQYF.

In nucleotides, the CDR3 is TGTGCCAGAGAGGGACAGACATTTCATAACACTGAAGCTTTCTTT. This codes for CAREGQTFHNTEAFF. This chain connects TRBV21-1 to TRBJ1-1; TRBD1, as called in the table, went unchecked against the DNA. TRBV21-1 is a pseudogene locus. This CDR3 region has 15 residues.

The chain links TRBV7-2 to TRBJ2-1; 7 nucleotides align to TRBD1. The V gene end was trimmed by 7 bases and the J gene end by 5 bases; junction bases not matched to a gene: 8. The CDR3 length is 14 residues. Germline V gives CDR1 SGHTA, CDR2 FQGNSA. The CDR3 spells CASTKSTGDNEQFF. For the CDR3, the DNA is TGTGCCAGCACCAAATCAACAGGGGACAATGAGCAGTTCTTC.